The source of this T cell receptor beta chain is a study of identical twins. The CDR3 runs to 13 residues. Germline CDR1 reads SGHTA; CDR2 reads FQGNSA. V lost 4 bases, J lost 5 bases, and 11 bases lay in between. It was template switching that added a universal primer site, and there were unique molecular identifiers on the cDNA. TCRdb ran MiXCR on the 5' RACE reads and lists one entry per CDR3 protein. The data show over 500,000 distinct CDR3 sequences, about 20% seen once. The same specimen was also included in a second study, on T cells expressing NK-cell markers. That work states: Sorting was limited to alpha-beta TCR-expressing T cells with an anti-gamma-delta TCR antibody in several experiments.

Material for sequencing was CD4+ T cells sorted from blood. This chain uses TRBV7-2 with TRBJ2-5; D perhaps matches TRBD2 (5 bases). The TCR originated in a woman aged 18-29 years in good health. CDR3 sequence reads: CASSWEAEETQYF. The CDR3 coding sequence is TGTGCCAGCAGCTGGGAAGCGGAGGAGACCCAGTACTTC.